This passage covers 25 T cell receptor beta chains from one sample sequenced in a study of blood T cell repertoires in COVID-19 (dated by TCRdb to the early 2020s). The receptor library was made with the immunoSEQ multiplex PCR assay. The table comes from immuneACCESS by way of TCRdb, which keeps in-frame sequences with V and J called. Part of the clones is missing from these tables; in studies checked, under half for an unresolved V gene and the rest for unknown reasons. The sample table records more than 200,000 clones; around 84% of these occur just once. Around 5% of the sample goes to the ten largest clones. The sample was peripheral blood. The origin of the receptors is a woman in her fifties or sixties with COVID-19, enrolled during active disease.

This clone was seen a single time. The gene calls are TRBV30 and TRBJ1-2; possibly TRBD1 for D (6 bases). The CDR3 contains 14 residues. V dropped 4 bases and J dropped 6 bases, with 18 bases sitting between them. From germline, CDR1 is GTSNPN and CDR2 SVGIG (reference sequence). In nucleotides, the CDR3 is TGTGCCTGGATGGACAGCCCCTGGGGAAATGGCTACACCTTC. This encodes CAWMDSPWGNGYTF.

This sequence joins TRBV6-6 and TRBJ1-1; D gene uncertain. V was trimmed by 5 bases and J by 1 base, leaving 14 bases between them. This CDR3 is 15 amino acids long. Germline CDR1 MNHNY, CDR2 SVGAGI (reference sequence). In DNA form, the CDR3 reads TGTGCCAGCAGTAACCCACCGGCGGGGAACACTGAAGCTTTCTTT. Its translation: CASSNPPAGNTEAFF.

The chain carries TRBV29-1 and TRBJ2-2; the match to TRBD2 covers 7 bases. Trimming removed 7 bases from V and 5 bases from J; junction bases left unmatched: 7. CDR3 size: 13 residues. CDR1 SQVTM and CDR2 ANQGSEA come from the germline V gene. The CDR3 reads CSAPREGTGELFF. CDR3 in DNA: TGCAGCGCCCCGAGGGAGGGGACCGGGGAGCTGTTTTTT.

The chain carries TRBV29-1 and TRBJ2-3; D perhaps matches TRBD2 (5 bases). Germline loops: CDR1 SQVTM, CDR2 ANQGSEA. Trimming stripped 0 bases from V and 5 bases from J, with 6 bases between. The CDR3 sequence is 12 residues long. The CDR3 DNA follows: TGCAGCGTTGAAGACGGAGGAGATACGCAGTATTTT. Its translation: CSVEDGGDTQYF.

This clone appeared a single time. This chain joins TRBV7-9 and TRBJ2-2, with TRBD2 matching over 8 bases. J was trimmed by 5 bases and V by 8 bases; bases with no gene match: 10. The CDR3 is 15 residues long. Germline values: CDR1 SEHNR, CDR2 FQNEAQ (reference sequence). CDR3 coding DNA: TGTGCCAGCCCCCGGCGGGGGGTTGCTACCGGGGAGCTGTTTTTT. Translating it yields CASPRRGVATGELFF.

The rearrangement uses TRBV29-1 and TRBJ1-4; a weak D match, TRBD1 (6 bases). The germline V gene encodes CDR1 SQVTM and CDR2 ANQGSEA. The V gene lost 7 bases and the J gene lost 3 bases, with 12 bases spanning the gap. The CDR3 extends over 13 amino acids. CDR3 nucleotide sequence: TGCAGCGGGGCGGGGGCAGCTAATGAAAAACTGTTTTTT. Protein: CSGAGAANEKLFF.

J is TRBJ1-5 and V is TRBV10-3; D not certain. Trimming shortened V by 0 bases and J by 4 bases, and 10 bases separated the two germline ends. The CDR3 is 15 residues long. The germline gives CDR1 ENHRY, CDR2 SYGVKD. The CDR3 loop reads CAISESAGDNQPQHF. The CDR3 DNA reads as TGTGCCATCAGTGAGTCAGCCGGGGATAATCAGCCCCAGCATTTT.

In this sample, this clone turned up a few times. V gene TRBV7-8 combines with J gene TRBJ1-3; TRBD1 might be the D (5 bases). The germline V gene has CDR1 SGHVS and CDR2 FQNEAQ. This CDR3 region has 16 residues. The ends were cut back, 3 bases at V and 2 bases at J, with 14 bases in the middle. CDR3 protein: CASSFYPPGAGNTIYF. The CDR3 region has the DNA TGTGCCAGCAGCTTTTACCCCCCGGGGGCTGGAAACACCATATATTTT.

V is TRBV15 and J is TRBJ2-7, with 8 bases aligning to TRBD1. The ends lost 0 bases at V and 6 bases at J; junction bases unmatched: 1. The CDR3 runs 13 residues. Germline CDR1 LNHNV, CDR2 YYDKDF (reference sequence). This chain's CDR3 is CATSRDQGAEQYF. In nucleotides, the CDR3 is TGTGCCACCAGCAGAGATCAGGGGGCCGAGCAGTACTTC.

The chain couples TRBV19 to TRBJ1-5; the match to TRBD1 covers 7 bases. CDR3 length: 14 amino acids. Germline lookup yields CDR1 LNHDA and CDR2 SQIVND (reference sequence). The V segment lost 9 bases and the J segment 3 bases; nucleotides outside the gene matches: 8. The CDR3 DNA reads as TGTGCCAGCAGAGACAGGGCCTTCAATCAGCCCCAGCATTTT. This gives the protein CASRDRAFNQPQHF.

The chain uses TRBV7-2 and TRBJ2-1, with 12 bases identical to TRBD2. The CDR3 loop spans 15 amino acids. After removal of 5 bases from V and 4 bases from J, the junction contained 3 bases not matched to a gene. In germline, CDR1 is SGHTA, CDR2 FQGNSA. The CDR3 is CASSELAGGYNEQFF. Here the CDR3 DNA reads TGTGCCAGCAGCGAACTAGCGGGAGGATACAATGAGCAGTTCTTC.

This clone was seen only a few times. The CDR3 DNA reads TGTGCCGCGGCGGGACTAGCGGGGGTAGCCTACGAGCAGTACTTC. This sequence encodes CAAAGLAGVAYEQYF. This chain joins TRBV10-3 and TRBJ2-7; 14 nucleotides match TRBD2. The ends lost 11 bases at V and 2 bases at J; junction bases unmatched: 8. CDR3 length equals 15 residues. The germline V gene encodes CDR1 ENHRY and CDR2 SYGVKD.

The chain couples TRBV5-4 to TRBJ2-1; TRBD2 agrees at 15 bases. V gave up 4 bases and J gave up 8 bases; unmatched junction bases: 10. The germline gives CDR1 SGHNT, CDR2 YYREEE (reference sequence). The CDR3 sequence is 17 residues long. The CDR3 protein is CASSTYPGLAGGYEQFF. CDR3 nucleotides: TGTGCCAGCAGCACCTATCCGGGACTAGCGGGAGGATATGAGCAGTTCTTC.

The CDR3 nucleotides read TGTGCCAGTGGCTCCAGGAATATGGGCGAGCAGTACTTC. It translates to CASGSRNMGEQYF. This chain connects TRBV19 to TRBJ2-7; no reliable D call. Looked up from germline, CDR1 is LNHDA and CDR2 is SQIVND (reference sequence). Trimming left V 8 bases short and J 6 bases short, with 17 bases between. The CDR3 is made up of 13 amino acids.

J is TRBJ2-1 and V is TRBV27; 10 nucleotides agree with TRBD2. CDR1 MNHEY and CDR2 SMNVEV come from the germline V gene (reference sequence). The ends lost 4 bases at V and 8 bases at J; junction bases unmatched: 2. The CDR3 is 13 amino acids. CDR3 region: CASSSSGSYEQFF. The CDR3 DNA is TGTGCCAGCAGTTCTAGCGGGAGCTATGAGCAGTTCTTC.

The V gene is TRBV20-1, the J gene TRBJ2-4, with no clear D. Germline V gives CDR1 DFQATT, CDR2 SNEGSKA (reference sequence). This CDR3 has 13 amino acids. The V gene lost 3 bases and the J gene lost 0 bases, with 6 bases spanning the gap. CDR3 sequence: CSASLGAKNIQYF. The CDR3 DNA reads TGCAGTGCTAGTCTAGGAGCCAAAAACATTCAGTACTTC.

The chain employs TRBV29-1 and TRBJ2-1, with D hard to call. The ends were cut back, 2 bases at V and 3 bases at J, with 5 bases in the middle. This CDR3 has 12 amino acids. CDR1 and CDR2 from the germline V gene are SQVTM and ANQGSEA. The CDR3, as DNA: TGCAGCGTTGAACGCAGCTACAATGAGCAGTTCTTC. Its protein product is CSVERSYNEQFF.

The gene calls are TRBV4-1 and TRBJ2-7, with 8 bases identical to TRBD1. The J segment lost 2 bases and the V segment lost 0 bases, leaving 6 bases of the junction unmatched. This CDR3 comprises 16 residues. Germline V gives CDR1 MGHRA, CDR2 YSYEKL. CDR3 in amino acids: CASSQDSGGPAYEQYF. The CDR3, as DNA: TGCGCCAGCAGCCAAGATTCAGGGGGCCCAGCCTACGAGCAGTACTTC.

This clone came up once. The V gene is TRBV7-9, the J gene TRBJ2-3; 9 bases match TRBD1. The CDR3 covers 16 residues. Germline V gene data show CDR1 as SEHNR and CDR2 as FQNEAQ (reference sequence). V shed 4 bases, J shed 5 bases, and the junction held 10 bases outside the gene matches. This CDR3 is CASSWGWTGDGDTQYF. DNA for the CDR3: TGTGCCAGCAGCTGGGGATGGACAGGGGATGGAGATACGCAGTATTTT.

The chain joins TRBV12-2 to TRBJ1-2; the table's D call, TRBD1, was not checked against the DNA. TRBV12-2 is marked as a pseudogene. The CDR3 extends over 14 amino acids. The CDR3, as DNA: TGTGCAAGTCGCTCTGGACAGGCTAACTGGGGCTACACCTTC. Translating gives CASRSGQANWGYTF.

The gene calls are TRBV2 and TRBJ2-5; D gene ambiguous. This CDR3 has 17 residues. The ends were cut back, 2 bases at V and 2 bases at J, with 18 bases in the middle. CDR1 is SNHLY and CDR2 is FYNNEI in the germline V gene. The CDR3 is CASSESVVGTEQETQYF. The CDR3 nucleotides are TGTGCCAGCAGTGAATCGGTGGTAGGTACAGAACAAGAGACCCAGTACTTC.

The genes are TRBV3-1 (or the pseudogene TRBV3-2) and TRBJ1-6, with TRBD1 matching 8 bases. Germline V gives CDR1 LGHDT, CDR2 YNNKEL (reference sequence). V was pared by 0 bases and J by 10 bases, with 8 bases of the junction left unmatched. The CDR3 has 16 amino acids. The CDR3 DNA sequence: TGTGCCAGCAGCCAAGAATTAACAGGGGGACTGTCACCCCTCCACTTT. Residues: CASSQELTGGLSPLHF.

The CDR3 DNA reads TGTGCCAGCAGACCCGCGGGGGAAGCTTTCTTT. Translated: CASRPAGEAFF. The rearrangement uses TRBV7-2 and TRBJ1-1; no definite D call. Germline V gene sequence: CDR1 SGHTA, CDR2 FQGNSA. The CDR3 loop spans 11 amino acids. Trimming left V 6 bases short and J 8 bases short, with 10 bases between.

J is TRBJ2-1 and V is TRBV19; 7 bases agree with TRBD2. The CDR3 loop spans 14 amino acids. Per germline, CDR1 LNHDA and CDR2 SQIVND (reference sequence). Unmatched junction bases numbered 6, after V lost 6 bases and J lost 4 bases. The CDR3 region has the DNA TGTGCCAGTAGAATCGCGGGAGCATACAATGAGCAGTTCTTC. Its translation: CASRIAGAYNEQFF.

V gene TRBV10-3 combines with J gene TRBJ2-1; 8 bases are shared with TRBD2. The ends lost 8 bases at V and 4 bases at J; junction bases unmatched: 25. Germline CDR1 and CDR2: ENHRY and SYGVKD. The CDR3 consists of 20 residues. The CDR3 reads CAIAASEVRGGAGGYNEQFF. In DNA form, the CDR3 reads TGTGCCATCGCCGCTAGTGAAGTACGAGGAGGGGCGGGGGGATACAATGAGCAGTTCTTC.